The following is a T cell receptor (beta chain) sequence with its context. Antigen: not known. This sample is part of a study of shared clonotypes between healthy human individuals. Background on the study: The plates for each donor numbered three CD4 naive, three CD4 memory, two CD8 naive and one CD8 memory.

This CDR3 has 15 residues. V was pared by 2 bases and J by 4 bases, with 14 bases between. Germline CDR1 and CDR2: SGHTA and FQGNSA. Each of the donors was a healthy adult who was HIV-negative and had not had a recent acute infection or vaccination. Donors were Caucasian adults residing in Nashville, Tennessee, USA. Findings of the study overall: With few donors, the genetic and exposure-history diversity represented was limited.

Data came from immunoSEQ multiplex PCR; TCRdb stores just in-frame clones and leaves some out. The sample shows some 1,100,000 clones, about 84% of them seen only once. Material for sequencing was memory CD4+ T cells from PBMCs. Subset noted: CD45RA-negative fraction. The chain has TRBV7-2 and TRBJ1-1; possible D gene TRBD1, 6 bases. This clonotype was obtained from a man aged 18 to 35 in good health. Some clones in this sample may be carry-over from other donors' samples. CDR3 sequence reads: CASSLLGGSGTEAFF. In DNA form, the CDR3 reads TGTGCCAGCAGCTTATTGGGGGGCTCGGGCACTGAAGCTTTCTTT.